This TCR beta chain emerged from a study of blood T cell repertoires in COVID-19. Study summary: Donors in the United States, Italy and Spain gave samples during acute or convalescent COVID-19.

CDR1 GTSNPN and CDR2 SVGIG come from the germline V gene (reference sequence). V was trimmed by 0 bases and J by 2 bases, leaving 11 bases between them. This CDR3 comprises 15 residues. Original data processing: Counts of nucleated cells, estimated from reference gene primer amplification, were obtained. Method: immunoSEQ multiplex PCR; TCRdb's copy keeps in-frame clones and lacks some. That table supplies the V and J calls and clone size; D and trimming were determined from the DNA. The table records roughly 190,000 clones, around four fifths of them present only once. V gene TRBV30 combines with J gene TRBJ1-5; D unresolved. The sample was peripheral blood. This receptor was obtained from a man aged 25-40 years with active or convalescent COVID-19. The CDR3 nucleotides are TGTGCCTGGAGTGTAGGGAACGGGGGCAATCAGCCCCAGCATTTT. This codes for CAWSVGNGGNQPQHF.